These 28 T cell receptor beta chains share one sample of origin, sequenced in a study of T cell responses to AZD1222 COVID-19 vaccine. Some clones are missing from TCRdb's copy, which holds only in-frame ones; the method was immunoSEQ multiplex PCR. The data hold fewer than 150,000 clones, with 70% to 90% observed a single time. The source was peripheral blood, collected on day 0 of AZD1222 vaccination. All receptors derive from an adult in good health.

This chain connects TRBV2 to TRBJ1-4; D is unresolved. CDR3 length: 14 amino acids. The ends were cut back, 7 bases at V and 8 bases at J, with 17 bases in the middle. Germline CDR1 is SNHLY and CDR2 is FYNNEI. CDR3: CASNPGWGAEKLFF. As DNA, the CDR3 is TGTGCCAGCAATCCCGGGTGGGGAGCCGAAAAACTGTTTTTT. The complete variable domain, with remaining parts taken from reference TRBV2 and TRBJ1-4, reads EPEVTQTPSHQVTQMGQEVILRCVPISNHLYFYWYRQILGQKVEFLVSFYNNEISEKSEIFDDQFSVERPDGSNFTLKIRSTKLEDSAMYFCASNPGWGAEKLFFGSGTQLSVL.

The chain is built from TRBV29-1 and TRBJ2-1; 8 bases map to TRBD1. V trimming: 4 bases; J trimming: 3 bases; junction bases outside the gene matches: 5. The CDR3 contains 14 residues. Germline V gene sequence: CDR1 SQVTM, CDR2 ANQGSEA. CDR3 region: CSVVLQGDYNEQFF. The CDR3 DNA follows: TGCAGCGTTGTATTACAGGGGGACTACAATGAGCAGTTCTTC.

The chain recombines TRBV28 with TRBJ2-5, with a tentative D call TRBD1 (5 bases). V was cut by 5 bases and J by 1 base, with 14 bases left in between. Germline lookup yields CDR1 MDHEN and CDR2 SYDVKM. This CDR3 region has 15 residues. DNA for the CDR3: TGTGCCAGCAGTCCACTTCAAGGGGTCCAAGAGACCCAGTACTTC. Protein product: CASSPLQGVQETQYF.

The J gene is TRBJ2-5, the V gene TRBV6-5; 10 bases map to TRBD1. CDR3 length: 16 residues. Germline V gene lookup returns CDR1 MNHEY and CDR2 SVGAGI. V shed 0 bases and J 6 bases; nucleotides not matched to a gene: 7. The CDR3 bases are TGTGCCAGCAGTTACTCGGGGACAGGGGCAGGAAAGACCCAGTACTTC. It specifies CASSYSGTGAGKTQYF.

The CDR3 DNA is TGTGCCTGGACCGGTCCCGGTAATAACTATGGCTACACCTTC. The encoded protein is CAWTGPGNNYGYTF. The chain employs TRBV30 and TRBJ1-2, with D uncertain. The CDR3 covers 14 residues. The V end lost 4 bases, the J end lost 1 base, and 13 bases lay between the germline ends. From germline, CDR1 is GTSNPN and CDR2 SVGIG (reference sequence). The whole variable domain, remainder taken from reference TRBV30 and TRBJ1-2, is SQTIHQWPATLVQPVGSPLSLECTVEGTSNPNLYWYRQAAGRGLQLLFYSVGIGQISSEVPQNLSASRPQDRQFILSSKKLLLSDSGFYLCAWTGPGNNYGYTFGSGTRLTVV.

Written as DNA, the CDR3 is TGTGCCAGTCAGACGCCGTCTCCGGGTGAAGCTTTCTTT. Its translation is CASQTPSPGEAFF. This rearrangement joins TRBV25-1 to TRBJ1-1; D unclear. Germline V gene sequence: CDR1 MGHDK, CDR2 SYGVNS. The V gene lost 9 bases and the J gene lost 7 bases, with 18 bases spanning the gap. The CDR3 totals 13 residues.

This chain uses TRBV6-1 with TRBJ1-2; TRBD1 is a possible D gene (5 bases). This CDR3 is 17 amino acids long. Looked up from germline, CDR1 is MNHNS and CDR2 is SASEGT. Trimming removed 0 bases at V and 3 bases at J, with 17 bases between. CDR3 bases: TGTGCCAGCAGTGAAGCGGGGATCCCTCTAGGGGACTATGGCTACACCTTC. It codes for CASSEAGIPLGDYGYTF.

This clone has more than one count but fewer than ten. This chain connects TRBV28 to TRBJ1-3; D might be TRBD1 (5 bases). CDR3 length equals 16 residues. From germline, CDR1 is MDHEN and CDR2 SYDVKM. V shed 3 bases and J shed 1 base, with 13 bases lying between them. The CDR3 nucleotides are TGTGCCAGCAGTTTCTTGGGGGGAAGGTCTGGAAACACCATATATTTT. Translation gives CASSFLGGRSGNTIYF.

The rearrangement joins TRBV6-2 or TRBV6-3 to TRBJ1-5, with D unresolved. Germline V gene lookup returns CDR1 MNHEY and CDR2 SVGEGT. The CDR3 extends over 13 amino acids. Trimming removed 0 bases from V and 6 bases from J, with 6 bases in between. CDR3 coding DNA: TGTGCCAGCAGTTACTCGATTGTTCAGCCCCAGCATTTT. As protein: CASSYSIVQPQHF.

The V call is TRBV20-1, the J call TRBJ2-7; D might be TRBD1 (5 bases). The CDR3 spans 11 residues. The germline V gene has CDR1 DFQATT and CDR2 SNEGSKA (reference sequence). Between the trimmed V and J ends, which lost 1 base and 4 bases, there was a span of 5 bases. The CDR3 region is CSARGQYEQYF. DNA for the CDR3: TGCAGTGCTAGAGGACAGTACGAGCAGTACTTC.

J is TRBJ2-5 and V is TRBV6-2 or TRBV6-3, with unresolved D. Trimming took 1 base from V and 5 from J, leaving 8 bases between them. CDR1 is MNHEY and CDR2 is SVGEGT in the germline V gene. This CDR3 region has 13 residues. The DNA for the CDR3 is TGTGCCAGCAGTTACTTAGGGCGGGAGACCCAGTACTTC. It specifies CASSYLGRETQYF.

The genes are TRBV28 and TRBJ2-7, with D unresolved. The ends were cut back, 4 bases at V and 3 bases at J, with 16 bases in the middle. The CDR3 totals 15 residues. CDR1 is MDHEN and CDR2 is SYDVKM in the germline V gene. Written as DNA, the CDR3 is TGTGCCAGCAGTTCAAATCCCCCCCTAGTCTACGAGCAGTACTTC. Its protein is CASSSNPPLVYEQYF.

This chain joins TRBV27 and TRBJ2-7; 9 nucleotides match TRBD1. Germline V gene data show CDR1 as MNHEY and CDR2 as SMNVEV (reference sequence). The CDR3 has 13 residues. With V trimmed by 6 bases and J by 4 bases, 4 bases remained unmatched. The CDR3 DNA follows: TGTGCCAGCAGCCCCGGGACAGGGTACGAGCAGTACTTC. This translates into CASSPGTGYEQYF.

J is TRBJ2-7 and V is TRBV6-5, with 7 bases aligning to TRBD1. The J segment lost 1 base and the V segment lost 0 bases, leaving 6 bases of the junction unmatched. CDR3 length equals 16 residues. Germline-derived CDR1 and CDR2 are MNHEY and SVGAGI. The CDR3 spells CASSYSVPDRSYEQYF. DNA for the CDR3: TGTGCCAGCAGTTACTCGGTACCGGACAGGTCCTACGAGCAGTACTTC.

V and J are TRBV5-6 and TRBJ2-7, with D maybe TRBD1 (6 bases). Trimming removed 4 bases from V and 0 bases from J, with 14 bases in between. The CDR3 covers 15 residues. The germline V gene encodes CDR1 SGHDT and CDR2 YYEEEE. CDR3 nucleotide sequence: TGTGCCAGCAGCGTGCCCGGGACAAGCTCCTACGAGCAGTACTTC. Its protein product is CASSVPGTSSYEQYF.

The CDR3 spells CASTPCPGELFF. In DNA form, the CDR3 reads TGTGCCAGCACCCCCTGCCCCGGGGAGCTGTTTTTT. The V and J genes are TRBV21-1 and TRBJ2-2. TRBV21-1 is a pseudogene. CDR3 length equals 12 residues.

This rearrangement joins TRBV12-3 or TRBV12-4 to TRBJ1-2; no clear D gene. CDR3 length equals 13 residues. Trimming left V 3 bases short and J 6 bases short, with 11 bases between. Here the CDR3 reads CASSLGVWDGYTF. Written as DNA, the CDR3 is TGTGCCAGCAGTTTGGGTGTTTGGGATGGCTACACCTTC.

The V call is TRBV10-1, the J call TRBJ2-1; the D gene is possibly TRBD2 (6 bases). The CDR3 runs 13 residues. V dropped 6 bases and J dropped 8 bases, with 14 bases sitting between them. From germline, CDR1 is WNHNN and CDR2 SYGVQD (reference sequence). The chain's CDR3 is CASSGRTMDEQFF. CDR3 DNA sequence: TGCGCCAGCAGCGGGAGAACCATGGATGAGCAGTTCTTC.

V and J are TRBV10-3 and TRBJ2-5; no clear D gene. The germline gives CDR1 ENHRY, CDR2 SYGVKD. Trimming removed 6 bases at V and 4 bases at J, with 18 bases between. The CDR3 covers 15 residues. Written as DNA, the CDR3 is TGTGCCATCAGCGACGAACGTGAGGCCACAGAGACCCAGTACTTC. Its translation is CAISDEREATETQYF.

The CDR3 here is CASSPPDRGSLNTEAFF. The DNA of the CDR3 is TGTGCCAGCTCACCACCGGACAGGGGTTCCCTGAACACTGAAGCTTTCTTT. The rearrangement uses TRBV18 and TRBJ1-1; 9 bases align to TRBD1. This CDR3 contains 17 residues. Per germline, CDR1 KGHSH and CDR2 LQKENI. V lost 0 bases and J lost 0; bases outside the gene matches: 5.

The table lists this clone with a few counts. The rearrangement joins TRBV28 to TRBJ1-2; D is unresolved. The germline gives CDR1 MDHEN, CDR2 SYDVKM. The CDR3 runs 9 residues. V gave up 9 bases and J gave up 5 bases, with 4 bases separating them. The CDR3 bases are TGTGCCAGTGGGTATGGCTACACCTTC. Translating gives CASGYGYTF.

The chain is built from TRBV9 and TRBJ1-3; D perhaps matches TRBD1 (5 bases). The CDR3 sequence is 18 residues long. V was shortened by 2 bases and J by 2 bases, with 20 bases between the two germline ends. Per germline, CDR1 SGDLS and CDR2 YYNGEE. The CDR3: CASSVANTRDSPGNTIYF. The CDR3 region has the DNA TGTGCCAGCAGCGTCGCTAATACCCGGGACTCTCCTGGAAACACCATATATTTT.

V gene TRBV5-1 combines with J gene TRBJ2-3; D might be TRBD1 (6 bases). The CDR3 has 16 amino acids. CDR1 is SGHRS, CDR2 YFSETQ, per germline. Between the trimmed V and J ends, which lost 0 bases and 4 bases, there was a span of 15 bases. The CDR3 DNA sequence: TGCGCCAGCAGCTTGGTAACAGGGAGAACCCCAGATACGCAGTATTTT. Amino acid sequence: CASSLVTGRTPDTQYF.

The gene calls are TRBV9 and TRBJ2-1; TRBD2 aligns across 13 bases. The CDR3 is made up of 17 amino acids. Germline V CDR1 and CDR2: SGDLS, YYNGEE. V trimming: 4 bases; J trimming: 0 bases; junction bases outside the gene matches: 4. The DNA for the CDR3 is TGTGCCAGCAGCCAGACTAGCGGGAGGCCCTCCTACAATGAGCAGTTCTTC. Its translation: CASSQTSGRPSYNEQFF.

The chain has TRBV3-1 (or the pseudogene TRBV3-2) and TRBJ2-2; D may correspond to TRBD1 or TRBD2 (5 bases each). CDR1 and CDR2 from the germline V gene are LGHDT and YNNKEL (reference sequence). This CDR3 has 16 amino acids. Trimming took 3 bases from V and 6 from J, leaving 17 bases between them. CDR3 in DNA: TGTGCCAGCAGCCACGAGGGGATTCTTCTCGCCGGGGAGCTGTTTTTT. It is translated as CASSHEGILLAGELFF.

This sequence joins TRBV19 and TRBJ1-5; no firm D call. The V and J ends lost 2 bases and 0 bases respectively, with 8 bases between them. Germline CDR1 reads LNHDA; CDR2 reads SQIVND (reference sequence). The CDR3 spans 15 residues. The CDR3 reads CASSIRTDSNQPQHF. The CDR3 DNA sequence: TGTGCCAGTAGTATAAGGACGGATAGCAATCAGCCCCAGCATTTT.

This clone was counted a single time. V is TRBV11-2 and J is TRBJ1-1; D call uncertain. In germline, CDR1 is SGHAT, CDR2 FQNNGV. V was pared by 1 base and J by 1 base, with 10 bases between. This CDR3 has 15 amino acids. The CDR3 coding sequence is TGTGCCAGCAGCTTAGTTGGGAATTCGAACACTGAAGCTTTCTTT. Translation: CASSLVGNSNTEAFF.

The chain employs TRBV2 and TRBJ1-3; D unclear. There are 11 residues in the CDR3. In germline, CDR1 is SNHLY, CDR2 FYNNEI. V was trimmed by 8 bases and J by 4 bases, leaving 6 bases between them. In DNA form, the CDR3 reads TGTGCCAGCGGACCAGGAAACACCATATATTTT. This gives the protein CASGPGNTIYF.